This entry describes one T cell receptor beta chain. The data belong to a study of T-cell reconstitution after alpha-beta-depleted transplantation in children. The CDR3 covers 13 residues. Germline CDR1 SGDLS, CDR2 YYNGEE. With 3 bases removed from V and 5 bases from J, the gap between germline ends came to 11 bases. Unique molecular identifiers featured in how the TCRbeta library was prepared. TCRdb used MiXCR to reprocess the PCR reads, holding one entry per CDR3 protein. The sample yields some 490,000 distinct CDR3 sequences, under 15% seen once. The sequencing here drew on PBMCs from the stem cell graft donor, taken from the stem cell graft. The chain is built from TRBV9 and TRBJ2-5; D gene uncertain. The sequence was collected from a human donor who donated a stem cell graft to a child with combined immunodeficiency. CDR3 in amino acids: CASSERSEETQYF. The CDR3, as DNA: TGTGCCAGCAGCGAACGATCTGAGGAGACCCAGTACTTC.